Presented here are 5 T cell receptor beta chains from one specimen sequenced in a study of blood T cell repertoires in COVID-19. The data were produced by immunoSEQ multiplex PCR, yet TCRdb's version contains in-frame clones alone and is incomplete. The sample holds some 100,000 clones, roughly 91% seen once. Source material: peripheral blood. The receptors come from a woman older than 75 with active COVID-19.

The chain is built from TRBV18 and TRBJ2-7, with a tentative D call TRBD1 (6 bases). Germline values: CDR1 KGHSH, CDR2 LQKENI. The length of the CDR3 is 16 residues. The V end lost 6 bases, the J end lost 4 bases, and 22 bases lay between the germline ends. CDR3 coding DNA: TGTGCCAGCTCTCGAACTCCGGGACACACAAAGTACGAGCAGTACTTC. Protein: CASSRTPGHTKYEQYF.

The DNA for the CDR3 is TGTGCCAGCAGTTTAAGTGCCCAGGGGTTTACGCAGTATTTT. It translates to CASSLSAQGFTQYF. The chain links TRBV28 to TRBJ2-3; possibly TRBD1 for D (6 bases). In germline, CDR1 is MDHEN, CDR2 SYDVKM. The CDR3 has 14 residues. Trimming took off 2 bases at V and 8 bases at J, with 14 bases between the two ends.

As concerns this clone: Germline and junction disagree at one end, which may indicate a read error. The V and J genes are TRBV12-3 or TRBV12-4 and TRBJ1-1; 11 bases agree with TRBD1. This CDR3 comprises 11 residues. The CDR3 loop reads CASSRDRGRSF. DNA for the CDR3: TGTGCCAGCAGCCGGGACAGGGGGAGGTCTTTT.

The chain has TRBV9 and TRBJ2-7; TRBD2 is a possible D gene (5 bases). Germline assignment: CDR1 SGDLS and CDR2 YYNGEE. V dropped 0 bases and J dropped 3 bases, with 10 bases sitting between them. This CDR3 has 14 amino acids. CDR3 bases: TGTGCCAGCAGCGTAGACCCTAGCCGCTACGAGCAGTACTTC. Translated, it gives CASSVDPSRYEQYF.

This chain links TRBV28 with TRBJ2-7, with TRBD2 identical over 7 bases. Germline-derived CDR1 and CDR2 are MDHEN and SYDVKM. This CDR3 has 15 residues. The V gene end was trimmed by 2 bases and the J gene end by 2 bases; junction bases not matched to a gene: 6. The CDR3 DNA reads as TGTGCCAGCAGTTTAGGTACCGGGACTACCTACGAGCAGTACTTC. Translating it yields CASSLGTGTTYEQYF.